This T cell receptor (beta chain) was identified during a study of cytomegalovirus exposure and HLA in healthy donors. 13 Jbeta primers and 60 Vbeta primers were used for the PCR. Produced via immunoSEQ multiplex PCR; TCRdb's table is partial and in-frame only. The sample carries 90,000 to 140,000 clones, 60% to 85% recorded once. This clone was seen a handful of times. With 0 bases clipped from V and 5 bases from J, the junction kept 5 bases outside the gene matches. The CDR3 totals 16 residues. Germline-derived CDR1 and CDR2 are MNHEY and SVGAGI. The sequence came from a man between 35 and 55 years old in good health and CMV-seronegative. Input material: PBMCs. V gene TRBV6-5 combines with J gene TRBJ2-7, with TRBD1 matching over 12 bases. The CDR3 loop is CASSYSPGQGAHEQYF. The CDR3 coding sequence is TGTGCCAGCAGTTACTCCCCGGGACAGGGGGCCCACGAGCAGTACTTC.